Listed here are 10 T cell receptor beta chains from one sample, sequenced in a study of immune evolution from preneoplasia to lung adenocarcinoma. Repertoires were generated with immunoSEQ multiplex PCR, while TCRdb's copy carries only in-frame clones and drops some. The profile shows approximately 11,000 clones, around 82% of them singletons. The sequencing input was FFPE minimally invasive lung adenocarcinoma tissue. These receptors all come from a person between 65 and 79 years old with lung adenocarcinoma.

The chain recombines TRBV30 with TRBJ1-3; D call uncertain. This CDR3 spans 13 amino acids. V shed 5 bases and J shed 0 bases, with 8 bases lying between them. Germline V gene lookup returns CDR1 GTSNPN and CDR2 SVGIG (reference sequence). The CDR3 reads CAWAHNSGNTIYF. CDR3 sequence (DNA): TGTGCCTGGGCTCATAACTCTGGAAACACCATATATTTT.

The CDR3 nucleotides are TGTGCCAGCAGCCACACCGGGACAGGGGAGTGGGCTAATGAAAAACTGTTTTTT. As protein: CASSHTGTGEWANEKLFF. The gene calls are TRBV5-6 and TRBJ1-4; TRBD1 agrees at 10 bases. CDR3 length: 18 amino acids. V dropped 4 bases and J dropped 3; count of bases not matched to a gene: 12. Germline V gene data show CDR1 as SGHDT and CDR2 as YYEEEE.

V usage is TRBV7-2 and J usage is TRBJ2-1; 7 nucleotides match TRBD2. Germline assignment: CDR1 SGHTA and CDR2 FQGNSA. The trim removed 3 bases at V and 8 bases at J, leaving 10 bases unmatched. The CDR3 is 15 amino acids. The CDR3 spells CASSFGGRVFDEQFF. Written as DNA, the CDR3 is TGTGCCAGCAGCTTCGGCGGGAGAGTATTCGATGAGCAGTTCTTC.

This chain joins TRBV30 and TRBJ1-4, with D perhaps matching TRBD1 (5 bases). Germline V gives CDR1 GTSNPN, CDR2 SVGIG (reference sequence). The V end lost 0 bases, the J end lost 8 bases, and 13 bases lay between the germline ends. CDR3 size: 14 residues. The CDR3 DNA is TGTGCCTGGAGTGTACGGCGGGGGAAGGAAAAACTGTTTTTT. Translated: CAWSVRRGKEKLFF.

The chain uses TRBV13 and TRBJ2-1; TRBD2 matches at 7 bases. CDR1 and CDR2 from the germline V gene are PRHDT and FYEKMQ (reference sequence). CDR3 size: 16 residues. Trimming removed 1 base from V and 6 bases from J; junction bases left unmatched: 9. CDR3 DNA: TGTGCCAGCAGCTTAGTTTATGCGGGAGAGGGCAATGAGCAGTTCTTC. Translated: CASSLVYAGEGNEQFF. Supplemented by reference TRBV13 and TRBJ2-1, the full variable domain reads AAGVIQSPRHLIKEKRETATLKCYPIPRHDTVYWYQQGPGQDPQFLISFYEKMQSDKGSIPDRFSAQQFSDYHSELNMSSLELGDSALYFCASSLVYAGEGNEQFFGPGTRLTVL.

The rearrangement uses TRBV4-2 and TRBJ1-2, with D possibly matching TRBD1 (6 bases). The V end lost 5 bases, the J end lost 5 bases, and 15 bases lay between the germline ends. The CDR3 is made up of 14 amino acids. Germline-derived CDR1 and CDR2 are LGHNA and YNFKEQ. CDR3 protein: CASSYRVGDYGYTF. In nucleotides, the CDR3 is TGTGCCAGCAGCTACAGGGTTGGGGATTATGGCTACACCTTC.

V gene TRBV20-1 combines with J gene TRBJ2-7; D ambiguous. This CDR3 has 11 residues. Trimming took off 2 bases at V and 4 bases at J, with 6 bases between the two ends. Germline CDR1 reads DFQATT; CDR2 reads SNEGSKA (reference sequence). The CDR3, as DNA: TGCAGTGCTAGACTGCGGTACGAGCAGTACTTC. This translates into CSARLRYEQYF.

This clone has only a few counts. The chain carries TRBV28 and TRBJ2-7, with unresolved D. The CDR3 is 14 residues long. V lost 6 bases and J lost 0, with 12 bases in between. Germline V gives CDR1 MDHEN, CDR2 SYDVKM. The CDR3 region is CASSRPYGSYEQYF. The CDR3 DNA is TGTGCCAGCAGCCGCCCCTATGGCTCCTACGAGCAGTACTTC.

The chain recombines TRBV27 with TRBJ2-3; D remains unclear. This CDR3 spans 14 amino acids. Per the germline V gene, CDR1 is MNHEY and CDR2 is SMNVEV (reference sequence). The V end lost 0 bases, the J end lost 1 base, and 5 bases lay between the germline ends. The CDR3 here is CASSLSLGTDTQYF. CDR3 DNA sequence: TGTGCCAGCAGTTTATCGCTGGGCACAGATACGCAGTATTTT.

Here the CDR3 DNA reads TGTGCCAGCAGCTTGGGCTCCTACAATGAGCAGTTCTTC. Its protein is CASSLGSYNEQFF. The chain couples TRBV7-9 to TRBJ2-1; D is uncertain. The CDR3 consists of 13 residues. Germline values: CDR1 SEHNR, CDR2 FQNEAQ (reference sequence). Deletions cut 3 bases from V and 0 bases from J, with 3 bases between.